This T cell receptor (beta chain) stems from a study of regulatory T cells in long-lasting Graves disease. Arm-PCR with iRepertoire HTBI primers amplified the CDR3 regions for these TCR beta libraries. Each CDR3 protein is one row after TCRdb ran MiXCR on the multiplex PCR reads. The data hold 200,000 to 250,000 distinct CDR3 sequences, with roughly 19% observed a single time. This clonotype was counted between two and nine times. CDR3 length equals 15 residues. The V gene's germline CDR1 is SGHDT and CDR2 YYEEEE. V lost 5 bases to trimming and J lost 4 bases, with 15 bases between them. Time point specified: newly diagnosed GD, antithyroid drugs for less than 3 months. There was RNA extracted from PBMCs, and the TCR library was made from it. This sample also belongs to another study, concerning T cells in Graves' hyperthyroidism and ophthalmopathy.

The gene calls are TRBV5-6 and TRBJ2-2; D gene unclear. The sample here was peripheral blood mononuclear cells (PBMCs), taken at new diagnosis, from a patient treated with antithyroid drugs. The clonotype comes from a woman in her 30s with Graves disease. The CDR3 sequence: CASSQQALGTGELFF. The CDR3 DNA reads TGTGCCAGCAGTCAACAAGCGCTGGGCACCGGGGAGCTGTTTTTT.